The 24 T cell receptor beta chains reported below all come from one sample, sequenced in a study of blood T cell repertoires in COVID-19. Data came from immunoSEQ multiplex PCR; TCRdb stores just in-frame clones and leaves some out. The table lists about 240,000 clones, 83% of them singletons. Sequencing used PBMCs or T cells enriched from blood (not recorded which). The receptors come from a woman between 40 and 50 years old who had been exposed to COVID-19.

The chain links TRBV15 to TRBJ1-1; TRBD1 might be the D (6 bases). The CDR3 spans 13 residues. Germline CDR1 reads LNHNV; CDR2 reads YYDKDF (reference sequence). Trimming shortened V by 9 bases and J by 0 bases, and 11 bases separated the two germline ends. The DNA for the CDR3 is TGTGCCACTTGGACAGACTTGAACACTGAAGCTTTCTTT. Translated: CATWTDLNTEAFF.

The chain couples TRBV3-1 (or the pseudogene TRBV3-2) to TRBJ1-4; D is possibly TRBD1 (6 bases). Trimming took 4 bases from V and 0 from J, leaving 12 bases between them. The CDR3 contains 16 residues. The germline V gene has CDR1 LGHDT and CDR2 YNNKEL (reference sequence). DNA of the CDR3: TGTGCCAGCAGCCTCACAGGGCTGACAACTAATGAAAAACTGTTTTTT. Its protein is CASSLTGLTTNEKLFF.

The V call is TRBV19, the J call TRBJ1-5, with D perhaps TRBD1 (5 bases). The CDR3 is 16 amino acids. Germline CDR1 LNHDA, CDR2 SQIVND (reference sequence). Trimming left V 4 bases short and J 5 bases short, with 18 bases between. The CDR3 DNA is TGTGCCAGTAGTACCCCGGGGGGGAAGTGGGATCAGCCCCAGCATTTT. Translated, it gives CASSTPGGKWDQPQHF.

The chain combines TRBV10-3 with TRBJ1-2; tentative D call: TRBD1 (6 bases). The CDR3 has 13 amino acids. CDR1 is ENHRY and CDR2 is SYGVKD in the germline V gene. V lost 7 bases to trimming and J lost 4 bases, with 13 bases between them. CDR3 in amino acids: CAITPDSSYGYTF. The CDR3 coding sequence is TGTGCCATCACCCCGGACAGTTCCTATGGCTACACCTTC.

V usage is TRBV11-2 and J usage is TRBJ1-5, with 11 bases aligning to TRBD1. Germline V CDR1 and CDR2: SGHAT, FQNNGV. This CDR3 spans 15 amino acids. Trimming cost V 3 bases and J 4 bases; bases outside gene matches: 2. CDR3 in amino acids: CASSFGTGGNQPQHF. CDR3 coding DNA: TGTGCCAGCAGCTTTGGGACAGGGGGGAATCAGCCCCAGCATTTT.

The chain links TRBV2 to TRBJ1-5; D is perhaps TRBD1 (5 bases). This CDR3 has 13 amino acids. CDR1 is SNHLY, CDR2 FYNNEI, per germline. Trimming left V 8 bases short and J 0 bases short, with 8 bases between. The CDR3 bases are TGTGCCAGCGGGGGGGATAGCAATCAGCCCCAGCATTTT. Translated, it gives CASGGDSNQPQHF.

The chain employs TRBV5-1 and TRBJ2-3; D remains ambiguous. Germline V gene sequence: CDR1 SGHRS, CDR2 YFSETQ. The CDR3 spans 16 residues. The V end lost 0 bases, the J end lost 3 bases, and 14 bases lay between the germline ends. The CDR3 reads CASSLVGSFRTDTQYF. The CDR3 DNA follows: TGCGCCAGCAGCTTGGTCGGGTCGTTCCGTACAGATACGCAGTATTTT.

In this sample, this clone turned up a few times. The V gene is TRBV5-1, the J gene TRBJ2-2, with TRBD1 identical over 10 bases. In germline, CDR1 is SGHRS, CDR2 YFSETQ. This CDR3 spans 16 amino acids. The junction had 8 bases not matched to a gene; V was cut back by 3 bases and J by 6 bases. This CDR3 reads CASSYYRDRGSGELFF. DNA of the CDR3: TGCGCCAGCAGCTACTACCGGGACAGGGGCTCCGGGGAGCTGTTTTTT.

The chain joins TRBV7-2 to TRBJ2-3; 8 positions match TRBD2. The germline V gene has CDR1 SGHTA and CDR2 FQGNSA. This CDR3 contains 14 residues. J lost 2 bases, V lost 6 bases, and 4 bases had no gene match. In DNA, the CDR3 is TGTGCCAGCAGACTAGCGGAACACACAGATACGCAGTATTTT. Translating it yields CASRLAEHTDTQYF.

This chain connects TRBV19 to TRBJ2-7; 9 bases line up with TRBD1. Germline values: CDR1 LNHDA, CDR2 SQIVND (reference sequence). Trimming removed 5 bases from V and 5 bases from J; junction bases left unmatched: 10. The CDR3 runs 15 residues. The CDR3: CASSEGGQGNDEQYF. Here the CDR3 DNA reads TGTGCCAGTAGTGAGGGGGGACAGGGTAACGACGAGCAGTACTTC. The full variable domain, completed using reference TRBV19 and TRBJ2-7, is DGGITQSPKYLFRKEGQNVTLSCEQNLNHDAMYWYRQDPGQGLRLIYYSQIVNDFQKGDIAEGYSVSREKKESFPLTVTSAQKNPTAFYLCASSEGGQGNDEQYFGPGTRLTVT.

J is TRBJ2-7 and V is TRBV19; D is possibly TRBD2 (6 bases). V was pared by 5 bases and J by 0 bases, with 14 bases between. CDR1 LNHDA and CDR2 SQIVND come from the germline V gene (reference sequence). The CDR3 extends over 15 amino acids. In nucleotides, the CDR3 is TGTGCCAGTAGTGTACCGGGGGATCCCTCCTACGAGCAGTACTTC. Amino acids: CASSVPGDPSYEQYF.

CDR3 DNA sequence: TGTGCCAGCAGCTTAGATTTTGGCCCGATCTACGAGCAGTACTTC. The encoded protein is CASSLDFGPIYEQYF. The V and J genes are TRBV11-3 and TRBJ2-7, with D uncertain. CDR1 is SGHNT, CDR2 YENEEA, per germline. The CDR3 consists of 15 residues. Trimming cost V 0 bases and J 3 bases, with 12 bases left between them.

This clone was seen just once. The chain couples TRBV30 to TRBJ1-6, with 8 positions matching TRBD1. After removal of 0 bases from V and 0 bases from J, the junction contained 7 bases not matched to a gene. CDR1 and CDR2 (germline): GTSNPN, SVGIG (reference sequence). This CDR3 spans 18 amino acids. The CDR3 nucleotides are TGTGCCTGGAGTGTAGACAGGGGCGTATTCTCCTATAATTCACCCCTCCACTTT. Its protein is CAWSVDRGVFSYNSPLHF. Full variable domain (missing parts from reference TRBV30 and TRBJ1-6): SQTIHQWPATLVQPVGSPLSLECTVEGTSNPNLYWYRQAAGRGLQLLFYSVGIGQISSEVPQNLSASRPQDRQFILSSKKLLLSDSGFYLCAWSVDRGVFSYNSPLHFGNGTRLTVT.

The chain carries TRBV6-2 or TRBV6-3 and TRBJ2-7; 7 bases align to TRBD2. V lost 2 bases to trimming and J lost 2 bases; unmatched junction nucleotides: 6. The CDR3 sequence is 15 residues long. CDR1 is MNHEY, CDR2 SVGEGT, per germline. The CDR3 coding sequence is TGTGCCAGCAGTTACGGGGGGGAAATAACCTACGAGCAGTACTTC. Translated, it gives CASSYGGEITYEQYF.

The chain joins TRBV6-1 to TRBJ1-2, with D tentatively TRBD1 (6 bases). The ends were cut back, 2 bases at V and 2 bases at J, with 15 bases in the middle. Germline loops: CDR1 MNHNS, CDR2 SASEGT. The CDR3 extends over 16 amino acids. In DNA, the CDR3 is TGTGCCAGCAGTGAATTTCCAGGGGCTAACAACTATGGCTACACCTTC. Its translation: CASSEFPGANNYGYTF.

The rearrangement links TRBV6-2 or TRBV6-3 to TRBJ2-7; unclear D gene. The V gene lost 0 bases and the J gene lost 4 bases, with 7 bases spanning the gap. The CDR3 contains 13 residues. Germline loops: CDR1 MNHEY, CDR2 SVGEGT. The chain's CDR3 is CASSYSPQYEQYF. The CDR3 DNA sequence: TGTGCCAGCAGTTACTCTCCCCAGTACGAGCAGTACTTC.

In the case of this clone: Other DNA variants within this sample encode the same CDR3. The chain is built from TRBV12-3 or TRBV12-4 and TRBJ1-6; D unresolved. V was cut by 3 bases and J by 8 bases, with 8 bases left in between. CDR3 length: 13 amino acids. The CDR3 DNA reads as TGTGCCAGCAGTTTGGTCAGTGATTCACCCCTCCACTTT. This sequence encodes CASSLVSDSPLHF.

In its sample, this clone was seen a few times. This chain's CDR3 is CASRQGEEKLFF. The CDR3 nucleotides are TGTGCCAGCCGACAGGGTGAAGAAAAACTGTTTTTT. The V and J genes are TRBV2 and TRBJ1-4, with TRBD1 matching 7 bases. The germline gives CDR1 SNHLY, CDR2 FYNNEI. Trimming removed 8 bases from V and 8 bases from J; junction bases left unmatched: 5. The CDR3 has 12 residues.

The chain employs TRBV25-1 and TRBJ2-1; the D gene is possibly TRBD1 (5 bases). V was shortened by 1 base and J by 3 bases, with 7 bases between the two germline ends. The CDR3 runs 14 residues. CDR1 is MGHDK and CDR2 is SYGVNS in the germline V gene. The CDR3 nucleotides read TGTGCCAGCAGTGAATGGGGCGTCTACAATGAGCAGTTCTTC. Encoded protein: CASSEWGVYNEQFF.

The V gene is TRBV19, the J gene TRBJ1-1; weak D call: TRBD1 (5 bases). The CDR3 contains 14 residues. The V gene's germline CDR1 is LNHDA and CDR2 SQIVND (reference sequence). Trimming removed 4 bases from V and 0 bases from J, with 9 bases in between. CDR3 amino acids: CASSRSGMNTEAFF. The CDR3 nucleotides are TGTGCCAGTAGTAGGTCAGGGATGAACACTGAAGCTTTCTTT.

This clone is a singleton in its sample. CDR3 in amino acids: CASSQDFGTGVVYGYTF. The CDR3 DNA reads as TGTGCCAGCAGCCAAGATTTCGGGACAGGGGTGGTCTATGGCTACACCTTC. This chain uses TRBV3-1 (or the pseudogene TRBV3-2) with TRBJ1-2, with 10 bases lining up with TRBD1. V gave up 0 bases and J gave up 4 bases; unmatched junction bases: 8. The CDR3 runs to 17 residues. From germline, CDR1 is LGHDT and CDR2 YNNKEL (reference sequence).

The CDR3 protein is CASSEPSNSGNTIYF. The CDR3 bases are TGTGCCAGCAGCGAACCTTCGAACTCCGGAAACACCATATATTTT. This sequence joins TRBV14 and TRBJ1-3; D ambiguous. Looked up from germline, CDR1 is SGHDN and CDR2 is FVKESK. CDR3 length: 15 amino acids. With 5 bases removed from V and 4 bases from J, the gap between germline ends came to 15 bases.

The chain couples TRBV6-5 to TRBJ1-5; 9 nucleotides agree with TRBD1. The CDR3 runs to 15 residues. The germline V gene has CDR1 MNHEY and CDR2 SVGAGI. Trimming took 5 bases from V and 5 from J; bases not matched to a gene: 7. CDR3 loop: CASSPGQGLYQPQHF. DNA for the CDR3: TGTGCCAGCAGTCCGGGACAGGGCCTATATCAGCCCCAGCATTTT.

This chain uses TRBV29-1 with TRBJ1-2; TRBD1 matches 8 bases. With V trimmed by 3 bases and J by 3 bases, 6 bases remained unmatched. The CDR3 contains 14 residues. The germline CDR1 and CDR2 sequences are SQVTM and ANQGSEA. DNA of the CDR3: TGCAGCGTTGATGACCAGGACAGGGACTATGGCTACACCTTC. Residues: CSVDDQDRDYGYTF.